These 25 T cell receptor beta chains originate from one sample sequenced in a study of radiotherapy plus CTLA-4 blockade in lung cancer. The protocol was immunoSEQ multiplex PCR, while the TCRdb copy is restricted to in-frame clones and leaves out a portion. The sample has about 97,000 clones; 65% to 85% are singletons. The specimen comprised peripheral blood, sampled from a patient treated with radiotherapy plus ipilimumab. The receptors here all came from a human donor with non-small cell lung cancer who had a partial response to radiotherapy plus ipilimumab. Some clones in this sample may be carry-over from other donors' samples.

The chain is built from TRBV5-4 and TRBJ2-5; TRBD1 matches at 9 bases. J lost 3 bases, V lost 10 bases, and 7 bases had no gene match. Germline loops: CDR1 SGHNT, CDR2 YYREEE (reference sequence). The CDR3 is 13 amino acids. For the CDR3, the DNA is TGTGCCGCCGGGTGGACAGGGGAAGAGACCCAGTACTTC. Translation: CAAGWTGEETQYF.

The chain is built from TRBV30 and TRBJ1-2; possible D gene TRBD1, 6 bases. The ends were cut back, 7 bases at V and 6 bases at J, with 15 bases in the middle. The CDR3 is made up of 12 amino acids. Germline V lookup: CDR1 GTSNPN, CDR2 SVGIG (reference sequence). The CDR3 DNA reads TGTGCCTCCCAAAAGGGGGGGGATGGCTACACCTTC. This codes for CASQKGGDGYTF.

The chain recombines TRBV10-1 with TRBJ1-3; no clear D. The CDR3 is 13 amino acids. CDR1 WNHNN and CDR2 SYGVQD come from the germline V gene (reference sequence). Trimming pared 4 bases from V and 8 bases from J, leaving 12 bases between. This chain's CDR3 is CASSASGEDTIYF. CDR3 DNA sequence: TGCGCCAGCAGTGCCAGTGGAGAAGACACCATATATTTT.

In its sample, this clone was seen a few times. The chain has TRBV7-2 and TRBJ2-7, with 16 bases aligning to TRBD2. Losses at the gene ends were 6 bases for V and 5 bases for J; bases not matched to a gene: 7. Germline V gene sequence: CDR1 SGHTA, CDR2 FQGNSA. CDR3 length: 16 residues. The CDR3 reads CASSPGLAGGLNEQYF. In DNA form, the CDR3 reads TGTGCCAGCAGTCCGGGACTAGCGGGGGGGCTAAACGAGCAGTACTTC.

The J gene is TRBJ2-5, the V gene TRBV29-1; D is perhaps TRBD1 (6 bases). Trimming removed 3 bases at V and 5 bases at J, with 16 bases between. CDR3 length: 14 amino acids. The germline V gene has CDR1 SQVTM and CDR2 ANQGSEA. CDR3 residues: CSVDLQGWIETQYF. DNA of the CDR3: TGCAGCGTTGATCTCCAGGGGTGGATTGAGACCCAGTACTTC.

V usage is TRBV6-5 and J usage is TRBJ1-2; D is ambiguous. V gave up 6 bases and J gave up 1 base, with 9 bases separating them. The CDR3 covers 13 residues. Germline loops: CDR1 MNHEY, CDR2 SVGAGI. The CDR3 loop is CASSPTVNYGYTF. Written as DNA, the CDR3 is TGTGCCAGCAGCCCGACTGTTAACTATGGCTACACCTTC.

The chain links TRBV6-6 to TRBJ1-6; D is unresolved. This CDR3 region has 14 residues. V lost 2 bases and J 9 bases, leaving 11 bases between the germline ends. CDR1 and CDR2 from the germline V gene are MNHNY and SVGAGI (reference sequence). The DNA of the CDR3 is TGTGCCAGCAGTTACGGGTTGGGAGGTTCACCCCTCCACTTT. Translated: CASSYGLGGSPLHF.

The CDR3 coding sequence is TGTGCCAGCAGTGAGGGCCGGCTCTACGAGCAGTACTTC. It codes for CASSEGRLYEQYF. The rearrangement joins TRBV2 to TRBJ2-7; D is ambiguous. Between the trimmed V and J ends, which lost 3 bases and 3 bases, there was a span of 9 bases. This CDR3 comprises 13 residues. Looked up from germline, CDR1 is SNHLY and CDR2 is FYNNEI.

This clone came up a few times. The V and J genes are TRBV5-4 and TRBJ2-3, with D possibly being TRBD1 (5 bases). The V and J ends lost 0 bases and 1 base respectively, with 18 bases between them. Germline-derived CDR1 and CDR2 are SGHNT and YYREEE (reference sequence). There are 18 residues in the CDR3. CDR3 coding DNA: TGTGCCAGCAGCTTGGGGATGAAGGGGCGTGGAGGCACAGATACGCAGTATTTT. Residues: CASSLGMKGRGGTDTQYF.

In this sample, this clone turned up many times. V and J are TRBV7-6 and TRBJ2-2; 9 bases are shared with TRBD1. The J segment lost 4 bases and the V segment lost 4 bases, leaving 4 bases of the junction unmatched. There are 15 residues in the CDR3. Looked up from germline, CDR1 is SGHVS and CDR2 is FNYEAQ. CDR3 loop: CASSSGQGITGELFF. In DNA, the CDR3 is TGTGCCAGCAGCTCGGGACAGGGCATCACCGGGGAGCTGTTTTTT.

V usage is TRBV14 and J usage is TRBJ2-3; 8 bases are a match to TRBD2. J lost 8 bases, V lost 2 bases, and 9 bases had no gene match. Germline V gene sequence: CDR1 SGHDN, CDR2 FVKESK. This CDR3 is built from 15 residues. The CDR3 loop reads CASSQSVYGRGTQYF. CDR3 nucleotide sequence: TGTGCCAGCAGCCAATCAGTGTACGGGAGGGGTACGCAGTATTTT.

The rearrangement links TRBV6-1 to TRBJ1-5; 8 bases map to TRBD1. V trimming: 4 bases; J trimming: 9 bases; junction bases outside the gene matches: 14. The germline gives CDR1 MNHNS, CDR2 SASEGT. The CDR3 length is 16 residues. CDR3 sequence (DNA): TGTGCCAGCAGTGGGCAGGGGGCCGGGAGGTCGTGGCCCCAGCATTTT. This gives the protein CASSGQGAGRSWPQHF.

This sequence joins TRBV7-9 and TRBJ2-5; TRBD1 matches at 11 bases. Germline trimming cut 4 bases from V and 5 bases from J; bases unmatched to any gene: 9. Germline CDR1 is SEHNR and CDR2 is FQNEAQ (reference sequence). This CDR3 spans 16 amino acids. The CDR3 is CASSSVDRGRWETQYF. As DNA, the CDR3 is TGTGCCAGCAGCTCAGTGGACAGGGGGCGCTGGGAGACCCAGTACTTC.

In DNA form, the CDR3 reads TGTGCCAGCAGCGTGAGGGACAGGGGGACGTCACCCCTCCACTTT. Translated, it gives CASSVRDRGTSPLHF. The chain recombines TRBV9 with TRBJ1-6; 11 bases match TRBD1. V gave up 2 bases and J gave up 10 bases; unmatched junction bases: 5. The CDR3 contains 15 residues. Germline lookup yields CDR1 SGDLS and CDR2 YYNGEE.

The chain employs TRBV6-1 and TRBJ1-1; D unresolved. The CDR3 is 13 residues long. Germline V lookup: CDR1 MNHNS, CDR2 SASEGT. The germline V and J ends were trimmed by 8 bases and 1 base, with 11 bases remaining between them. This CDR3 is CASRRVENTEAFF. The CDR3, as DNA: TGTGCCAGCCGGAGGGTAGAGAACACTGAAGCTTTCTTT.

The genes are TRBV28 and TRBJ1-2; TRBD1 is a possible D gene (5 bases). This CDR3 is 11 amino acids long. Germline CDR1 is MDHEN and CDR2 is SYDVKM. With 5 bases removed from V and 9 bases from J, the gap between germline ends came to 10 bases. The CDR3 spells CASSDRQSYTF. The CDR3 nucleotides read TGTGCCAGCAGTGATAGACAGAGCTACACCTTC.

The chain has TRBV5-1 and TRBJ2-7; TRBD1 matches at 7 bases. The germline V gene has CDR1 SGHRS and CDR2 YFSETQ. Trimming removed 2 bases from V and 3 bases from J; junction bases left unmatched: 5. The CDR3 covers 14 residues. As DNA, the CDR3 is TGCGCCAGCAGCTTAGGGGGCGCCTACTACGAGCAGTACTTC. Protein product: CASSLGGAYYEQYF.

V and J are TRBV6-4 and TRBJ2-3; the match to TRBD2 covers 8 bases. CDR1 is MRHNA and CDR2 is SNTAGT in the germline V gene. CDR3 length: 14 residues. V shed 2 bases, J shed 6 bases, and the junction held 4 bases outside the gene matches. The CDR3 reads CASSDQAGADTQYF. DNA for the CDR3: TGTGCCAGCAGTGACCAAGCGGGGGCCGATACGCAGTATTTT.

The chain couples TRBV7-9 to TRBJ2-1, with TRBD2 as a possible D gene (5 bases). This CDR3 has 14 amino acids. Trimming cost V 4 bases and J 10 bases, with 17 bases left between them. Per the germline V gene, CDR1 is SEHNR and CDR2 is FQNEAQ (reference sequence). The CDR3 DNA sequence: TGTGCCAGCAGCTCCCTAGCCCCCTTCGGGGAGCAGTTCTTC. Its protein product is CASSSLAPFGEQFF.

The chain joins TRBV27 to TRBJ2-1; tentative D call: TRBD1 (5 bases). Deletions cut 5 bases from V and 7 bases from J, with 21 bases between. The CDR3 spans 16 residues. Germline loops: CDR1 MNHEY, CDR2 SMNVEV (reference sequence). Written as DNA, the CDR3 is TGTGCCAGCAGTGCCGCCGGACAAGGTGGGTTGAATGAGCAGTTCTTC. It is translated as CASSAAGQGGLNEQFF.

The chain couples TRBV11-1 to TRBJ2-3; 7 bases fit TRBD2. The J segment lost 5 bases and the V segment lost 6 bases, leaving 11 bases of the junction unmatched. CDR1 is SGHAT and CDR2 is FQDESV in the germline V gene (reference sequence). The CDR3 loop spans 15 amino acids. The CDR3: CASSRTSVFLDTQYF. In DNA form, the CDR3 reads TGTGCCAGCAGTCGAACTAGCGTTTTTTTAGATACGCAGTATTTT.

The chain employs TRBV18 and TRBJ2-7; tentatively, D is TRBD2 (6 bases). The CDR3 runs 16 residues. Germline V gene sequence: CDR1 KGHSH, CDR2 LQKENI. V was cut by 3 bases and J by 1 base, with 16 bases left in between. This chain's CDR3 is CASSPVARGTSYEQYF. The CDR3 nucleotides are TGTGCCAGCTCACCGGTCGCGCGGGGCACTTCCTACGAGCAGTACTTC.

The chain recombines TRBV20-1 with TRBJ2-2; D gene ambiguous. There are 11 residues in the CDR3. The V end was cut by 4 bases, the J end by 7 bases, with 7 bases between. The germline gives CDR1 DFQATT, CDR2 SNEGSKA (reference sequence). The CDR3 DNA follows: TGCAGTGCTACCCCGGTCGGGGAGCTGTTTTTT. Amino acid sequence: CSATPVGELFF.

The chain's CDR3 is CASRLGQGSAYEQYF. The DNA of the CDR3 is TGCGCCAGCAGGCTAGGACAGGGGTCAGCTTACGAGCAGTACTTC. V is TRBV4-1 and J is TRBJ2-7; TRBD1 aligns across 9 bases. Germline CDR1 reads MGHRA; CDR2 reads YSYEKL. CDR3 length: 15 residues. Trimming removed 6 bases from V and 4 bases from J; junction bases left unmatched: 10.

In this sample, this clone turned up a few times. The chain recombines TRBV7-9 with TRBJ2-5, with 10 bases that match TRBD2. Germline V lookup: CDR1 SEHNR, CDR2 FQNEAQ (reference sequence). The junction had 1 base not matched to a gene; V was cut back by 1 base and J by 2 bases. This CDR3 is 15 amino acids long. The CDR3 nucleotides are TGTGCCAGCAGCTTAGTAGCGGGGGGTCAAGAGACCCAGTACTTC. Translating it yields CASSLVAGGQETQYF.